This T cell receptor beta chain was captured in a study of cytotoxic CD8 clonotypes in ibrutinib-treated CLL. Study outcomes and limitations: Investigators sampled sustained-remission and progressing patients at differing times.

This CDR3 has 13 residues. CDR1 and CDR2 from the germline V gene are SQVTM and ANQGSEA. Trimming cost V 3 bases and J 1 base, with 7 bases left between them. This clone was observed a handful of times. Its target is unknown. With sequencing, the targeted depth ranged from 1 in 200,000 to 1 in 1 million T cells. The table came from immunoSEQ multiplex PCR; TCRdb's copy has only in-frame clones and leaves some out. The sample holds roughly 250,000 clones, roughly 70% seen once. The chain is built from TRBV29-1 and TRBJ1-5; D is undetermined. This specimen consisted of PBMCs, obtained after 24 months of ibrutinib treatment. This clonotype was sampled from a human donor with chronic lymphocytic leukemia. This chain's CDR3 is CSVEAGSNQPQHF. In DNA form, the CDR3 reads TGCAGCGTTGAGGCGGGAAGCAATCAGCCCCAGCATTTT.